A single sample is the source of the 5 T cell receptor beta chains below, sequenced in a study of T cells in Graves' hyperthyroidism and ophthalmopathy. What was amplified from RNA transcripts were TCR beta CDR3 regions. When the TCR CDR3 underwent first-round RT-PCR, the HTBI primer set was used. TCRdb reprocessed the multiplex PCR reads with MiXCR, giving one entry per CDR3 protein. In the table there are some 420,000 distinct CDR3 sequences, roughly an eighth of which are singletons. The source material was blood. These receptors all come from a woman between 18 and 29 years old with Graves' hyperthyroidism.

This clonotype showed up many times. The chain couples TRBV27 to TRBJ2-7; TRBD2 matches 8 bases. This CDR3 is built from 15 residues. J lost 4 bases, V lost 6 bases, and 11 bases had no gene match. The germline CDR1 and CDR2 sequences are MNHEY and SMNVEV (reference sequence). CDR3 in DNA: TGTGCCAGCAGCCAGTCCGGGACTAGACATTACGAGCAGTACTTC. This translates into CASSQSGTRHYEQYF.

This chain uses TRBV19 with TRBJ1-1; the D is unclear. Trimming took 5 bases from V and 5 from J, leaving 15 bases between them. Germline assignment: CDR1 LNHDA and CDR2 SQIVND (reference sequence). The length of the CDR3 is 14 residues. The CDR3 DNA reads TGTGCCAGTAGTGAACCCTCGGGGTCAACTGAAGCTTTCTTT. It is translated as CASSEPSGSTEAFF. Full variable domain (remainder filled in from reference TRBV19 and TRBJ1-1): DGGITQSPKYLFRKEGQNVTLSCEQNLNHDAMYWYRQDPGQGLRLIYYSQIVNDFQKGDIAEGYSVSREKKESFPLTVTSAQKNPTAFYLCASSEPSGSTEAFFGQGTRLTVV.

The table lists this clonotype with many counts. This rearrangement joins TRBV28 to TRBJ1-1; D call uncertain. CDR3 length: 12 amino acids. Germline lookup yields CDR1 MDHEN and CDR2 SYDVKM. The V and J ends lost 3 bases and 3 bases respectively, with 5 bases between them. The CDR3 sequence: CASSLSDTEAFF. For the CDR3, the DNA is TGTGCCAGCAGTTTGTCAGACACTGAAGCTTTCTTT.

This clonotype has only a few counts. CDR3 sequence: CASSQENRPAGYTF. The CDR3 DNA follows: TGTGCCAGCAGCCAAGAGAACAGACCCGCGGGCTACACCTTC. The chain has TRBV14 and TRBJ1-2, with D hard to call. Germline values: CDR1 SGHDN, CDR2 FVKESK. The V end was cut by 0 bases, the J end by 8 bases, with 13 bases between. The CDR3 length is 14 residues.

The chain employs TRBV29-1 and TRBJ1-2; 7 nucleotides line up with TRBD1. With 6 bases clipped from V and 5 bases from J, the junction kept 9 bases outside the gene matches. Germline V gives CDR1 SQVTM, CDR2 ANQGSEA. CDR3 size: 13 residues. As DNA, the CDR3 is TGCAGCGTGCCAAGGACAGGCCCATATGGCTACACCTTC. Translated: CSVPRTGPYGYTF.